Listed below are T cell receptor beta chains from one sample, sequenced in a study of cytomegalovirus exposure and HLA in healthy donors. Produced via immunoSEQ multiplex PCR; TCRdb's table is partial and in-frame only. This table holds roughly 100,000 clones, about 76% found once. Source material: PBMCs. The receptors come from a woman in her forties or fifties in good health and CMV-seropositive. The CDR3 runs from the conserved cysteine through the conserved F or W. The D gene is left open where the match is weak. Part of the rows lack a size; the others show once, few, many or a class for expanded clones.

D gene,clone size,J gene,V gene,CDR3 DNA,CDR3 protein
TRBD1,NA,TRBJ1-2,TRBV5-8,TGTGCCAGCAGCCCAAGGGACAGAAACAGAAACTATGGCTACACCTTC,CASSPRDRNRNYGYTF
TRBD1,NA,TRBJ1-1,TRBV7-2,TGTGCCAGCAGCTGGGTGACAGGGCCCACTGAAGCTTTCTTT,CASSWVTGPTEAFF
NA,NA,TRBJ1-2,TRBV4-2,TGTGCCAGCAGCCAACCGGTTGGGAGTCAAGGGCGCTACACCTTC,CASSQPVGSQGRYTF
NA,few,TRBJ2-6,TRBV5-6,TGTGCCAGCAGCTTCAGGGTCGCCGGGGCCAACGTCCTGACTTTC,CASSFRVAGANVLTF
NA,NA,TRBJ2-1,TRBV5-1,TGCGCCAGCAGCCAGGGATCCCCCTCCTACAATGAGCAGTTCTTC,CASSQGSPSYNEQFF
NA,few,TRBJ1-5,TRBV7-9,TGTGCCAGCAGCCTTAACAATCAGCCCCAGCATTTT,CASSLNNQPQHF
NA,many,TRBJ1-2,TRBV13,TGTGCCAGCAGCTACAGGACAGCCAACTATGGCTACACCTTC,CASSYRTANYGYTF
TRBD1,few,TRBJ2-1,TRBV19,TGTGCCAGTATCGGGACAGGGAGGACTGAGCAGTTCTTC,CASIGTGRTEQFF
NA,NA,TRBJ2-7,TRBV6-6,TGTGCCAGCGGGCTGGTAAACGAGCAGTACTTC,CASGLVNEQYF
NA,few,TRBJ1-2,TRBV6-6,TGTGCCAGCAGTTACTGGGCTGGCTACACCTTC,CASSYWAGYTF
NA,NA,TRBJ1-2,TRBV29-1,TGCAGCGAAGGGACACCCTATGGCTACACCTTC,CSEGTPYGYTF
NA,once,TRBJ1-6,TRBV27,TGTGCCAGCAGGCACTTAGTAGAAAATTCACCCCTCCACTTT,CASRHLVENSPLHF
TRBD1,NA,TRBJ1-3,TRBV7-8,TGTGCCAGCAGCTTTTCGACAGGGATGCGCTCTGGAAACACCATATATTTT,CASSFSTGMRSGNTIYF
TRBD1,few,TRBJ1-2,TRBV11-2,TGTGCCAGCAGCAGCTTGACAGGGTGGAACTATGGCTACACCTTC,CASSSLTGWNYGYTF
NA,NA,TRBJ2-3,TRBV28,TGTGCCAGCACCGCCCTGGCGGGGCGGGGCCTCCCTGTCAGGAATACGCAGTATTTT,CASTALAGRGLPVRNTQYF
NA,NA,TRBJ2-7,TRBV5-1,TGCGCCAGCAGCTTGGGGCGCGGGACAGAACTCCACGAGCAGTACTTC,CASSLGRGTELHEQYF